Shown below are 23 T cell receptor beta chains from a single sample sequenced in a study of CD8 T cells in ankylosing spondylitis. One entry per CDR3 protein results from TCRdb running MiXCR on the 5' RACE reads. Of roughly 240,000 distinct CDR3 sequences detected, over 7% appear once; the ten largest clones hold around 4.4%. The specimen sequenced was blood, either unsorted or a sorted T cell fraction (not recorded which). All receptors derive from a female donor with ankylosing spondylitis or in good health (not recorded which).

This clonotype was observed at least ten times. J is TRBJ2-5 and V is TRBV10-3; 9 bases line up with TRBD2. The V segment lost 10 bases and the J segment 5 bases; nucleotides outside the gene matches: 20. This CDR3 contains 17 residues. CDR1 and CDR2 from the germline V gene are ENHRY and SYGVKD. CDR3 amino acids: CATRGASGIKPSETQYF. In nucleotides, the CDR3 is TGTGCCACTCGAGGGGCTAGCGGGATTAAACCCTCGGAGACCCAGTACTTC.

This clonotype was recorded many times. This chain uses TRBV5-6 with TRBJ2-5, with D possibly being TRBD1 or TRBD2 (5 bases each). CDR3 length: 18 residues. The V end was cut by 3 bases, the J end by 0 bases, with 21 bases between. Germline values: CDR1 SGHDT, CDR2 YYEEEE. CDR3 protein: CASSSARVRGKDQETQYF. The CDR3 DNA reads as TGTGCCAGCAGCTCGGCCAGGGTACGGGGAAAGGACCAAGAGACCCAGTACTTC.

This clonotype has a count of ten or more. The chain joins TRBV11-2 to TRBJ2-7, with a tentative D call TRBD2 (6 bases). From germline, CDR1 is SGHAT and CDR2 FQNNGV. The V gene lost 5 bases and the J gene lost 3 bases, with 14 bases spanning the gap. The CDR3 is 14 residues long. This chain's CDR3 is CASSPPGAGYEQYF. The CDR3 bases are TGTGCCAGCAGCCCCCCGGGAGCGGGCTACGAGCAGTACTTC.

This clonotype was recorded at least ten times. The chain is built from TRBV30 and TRBJ2-6, with D perhaps TRBD2 (6 bases). Trimming left V 5 bases short and J 4 bases short, with 12 bases between. In germline, CDR1 is GTSNPN, CDR2 SVGIG (reference sequence). The CDR3 has 14 amino acids. The CDR3 loop reads CAWGTRMGANVLTF. The CDR3, as DNA: TGTGCCTGGGGGACTCGGATGGGGGCCAACGTCCTGACTTTC. Together with reference TRBV30 and TRBJ2-6, the CDR3 gives the full variable domain: SQTIHQWPATLVQPVGSPLSLECTVEGTSNPNLYWYRQAAGRGLQLLFYSVGIGQISSEVPQNLSASRPQDRQFILSSKKLLLSDSGFYLCAWGTRMGANVLTFGAGSRLTVL.

This clonotype was detected ten times or more. The chain links TRBV20-1 to TRBJ2-7; 8 nucleotides agree with TRBD2. Per the germline V gene, CDR1 is DFQATT and CDR2 is SNEGSKA (reference sequence). There are 15 residues in the CDR3. The J segment lost 7 bases and the V segment lost 4 bases, leaving 15 bases of the junction unmatched. This CDR3 reads CSATGSGSESGEQYF. In DNA, the CDR3 is TGCAGTGCTACAGGAAGCGGGAGTGAGTCGGGAGAGCAGTACTTC.

This clonotype was picked up a small number of times. J is TRBJ2-1 and V is TRBV29-1; D is perhaps TRBD1 or TRBD2 (5 bases each). The V end was cut by 6 bases, the J end by 6 bases, with 18 bases between. The CDR3 loop spans 14 amino acids. Germline V lookup: CDR1 SQVTM, CDR2 ANQGSEA. CDR3 in amino acids: CSVGAALGGNEQFF. CDR3 DNA sequence: TGCAGCGTGGGAGCGGCCCTTGGGGGCAATGAGCAGTTCTTC.

This clonotype showed up many times. This sequence joins TRBV12-3 or TRBV12-4 and TRBJ2-3; possible D gene TRBD2, 6 bases. The ends were cut back, 10 bases at V and 4 bases at J, with 15 bases in the middle. The CDR3 runs to 13 residues. CDR3 DNA sequence: TGTGCCATCTCGCCCCGGGGGTCAGATACGCAGTATTTT. This encodes CAISPRGSDTQYF.

This clonotype appeared a few times. The chain employs TRBV7-2 and TRBJ2-7; D not resolved. The germline V and J ends were trimmed by 5 bases and 8 bases, with 19 bases remaining between them. The V gene's germline CDR1 is SGHTA and CDR2 FQGNSA. This CDR3 contains 14 residues. The CDR3 bases are TGTGCCAGCAGCCTAACTCGGTCCCACCGCAAGCAGTACTTC. As protein: CASSLTRSHRKQYF.

The sample holds many counts of this clonotype. The CDR3 DNA sequence: TGTGCCAGTAGAGGACCGGAGACCCAGTACTTC. Protein product: CASRGPETQYF. J is TRBJ2-5 and V is TRBV19; D is ambiguous. In germline, CDR1 is LNHDA, CDR2 SQIVND (reference sequence). The CDR3 runs to 11 residues. V dropped 6 bases and J dropped 5 bases, with 7 bases sitting between them.

This clonotype has a count of ten or more. The chain employs TRBV4-3 and TRBJ2-3; the D is unclear. Germline V gives CDR1 LGHNA, CDR2 YSLEER. The CDR3 extends over 12 amino acids. Trimming shortened V by 1 base and J by 6 bases, and 5 bases separated the two germline ends. This chain's CDR3 is CASSQASDTQYF. CDR3 DNA: TGCGCCAGCAGCCAAGCATCCGATACGCAGTATTTT.

Ten or more counts support this clonotype. This rearrangement joins TRBV16 to TRBJ2-1, with D perhaps given as TRBD1 or TRBD2 (7 bases each). In germline, CDR1 is KGHSY, CDR2 FQNENV. V was shortened by 3 bases and J by 11 bases, with 14 bases between the two germline ends. This CDR3 spans 13 amino acids. The CDR3 sequence: CASSHRGGGQQFF. DNA of the CDR3: TGTGCCAGCAGCCACAGGGGGGGCGGTCAGCAGTTCTTC.

This clonotype was detected only a few times. This sequence joins TRBV7-2 and TRBJ2-7; a possible D gene is TRBD1 (6 bases). CDR3 size: 14 residues. V lost 0 bases and J 4 bases, leaving 10 bases between the germline ends. CDR1 is SGHTA and CDR2 is FQGNSA in the germline V gene. The CDR3 DNA sequence: TGTGCCAGCAGCTTAGCTGGACAGCCTTACGAGCAGTACTTC. Translating gives CASSLAGQPYEQYF.

This clonotype was counted at least ten times. The chain links TRBV20-1 to TRBJ2-3; D possibly corresponds to TRBD2 (6 bases). The CDR3 totals 13 residues. From germline, CDR1 is DFQATT and CDR2 SNEGSKA (reference sequence). The ends were cut back, 5 bases at V and 0 bases at J, with 9 bases in the middle. The CDR3 bases are TGCAGTGCTTTAGCGGTTAGCACAGATACGCAGTATTTT. Translating it yields CSALAVSTDTQYF.

This clonotype has at least ten counts. This sequence joins TRBV5-1 and TRBJ1-1, with 9 nucleotides matching TRBD1. CDR3 size: 15 residues. The J segment lost 2 bases and the V segment lost 4 bases, leaving 6 bases of the junction unmatched. Germline V gives CDR1 SGHRS, CDR2 YFSETQ. This chain's CDR3 is CASSPPTGGNTEAFF. CDR3 coding DNA: TGCGCCAGCAGCCCTCCGACAGGGGGAAACACTGAAGCTTTCTTT. Full variable domain (missing parts from reference TRBV5-1 and TRBJ1-1): KAGVTQTPRYLIKTRGQQVTLSCSPISGHRSVSWYQQTPGQGLQFLFEYFSETQRNKGNFPGRFSGRQFSNSRSEMNVSTLELGDSALYLCASSPPTGGNTEAFFGQGTRLTVV.

There are many counts of this clonotype. This chain joins TRBV29-1 and TRBJ2-1; D is uncertain. The CDR3 is 13 residues long. Germline V CDR1 and CDR2: SQVTM, ANQGSEA. Trimming left V 4 bases short and J 7 bases short, with 14 bases between. The CDR3: CSVVAAIRNEQFF. The CDR3 DNA follows: TGCAGCGTTGTTGCGGCCATACGGAATGAGCAGTTCTTC.

This clonotype was counted many times. This rearrangement joins TRBV3-1 to TRBJ1-1; D gene unclear. The CDR3 length is 15 residues. CDR1 and CDR2 from the germline V gene are LGHDT and YNNKEL (reference sequence). V was trimmed by 1 base and J by 6 bases, leaving 15 bases between them. As DNA, the CDR3 is TGTGCCAGCAGCCAAGGCGGGCCTCGAACGGCTGAAGCTTTCTTT. Its translation: CASSQGGPRTAEAFF. Filled out from reference TRBV3-1 and TRBJ1-1, the complete variable domain reads DTAVSQTPKYLVTQMGNDKSIKCEQNLGHDTMYWYKQDSKKFLKIMFSYNNKELIINETVPNRFSPKSPDKAHLNLHINSLELGDSAVYFCASSQGGPRTAEAFFGQGTRLTVV.

In its sample, this clonotype was seen many times. V usage is TRBV12-3 or TRBV12-4 and J usage is TRBJ1-1; D remains ambiguous. The CDR3 has 15 residues. V shed 6 bases and J shed 1 base, with 15 bases lying between them. CDR3 bases: TGTGCCAGCAGCCTATCTACCCGGGAGAACACTGAAGCTTTCTTT. Its protein is CASSLSTRENTEAFF.

This clonotype was seen many times. The rearrangement joins TRBV5-1 to TRBJ1-4, with 7 bases identical to TRBD1. The CDR3 totals 15 residues. J was trimmed by 4 bases and V by 0 bases; bases with no gene match: 3. Germline CDR1 is SGHRS and CDR2 is YFSETQ. DNA for the CDR3: TGCGCCAGCAGCTTGGGACAGGGAGGTAATGAAAAACTGTTTTTT. This codes for CASSLGQGGNEKLFF. The variable domain in full, with the rest retrieved from reference TRBV5-1 and TRBJ1-4, is KAGVTQTPRYLIKTRGQQVTLSCSPISGHRSVSWYQQTPGQGLQFLFEYFSETQRNKGNFPGRFSGRQFSNSRSEMNVSTLELGDSALYLCASSLGQGGNEKLFFGSGTQLSVL.

A remark on this clonotype: This could be a read error, since a much larger clone is one nucleotide away. V usage is TRBV24-1 and J usage is TRBJ2-7, with a tentative D call TRBD2 (5 bases). The CDR3 sequence is 13 residues long. Germline V gene lookup returns CDR1 KGHDR and CDR2 SFDVKD. The ends were cut back, 8 bases at V and 7 bases at J, with 17 bases in the middle. The DNA of the CDR3 is TGTGCCACCATGGGGATTAGCGCTGGGGAGCAGTACTTC. Its translation is CATMGISAGEQYF.

This clonotype was counted only a few times. The genes are TRBV7-6 and TRBJ2-1, with TRBD2 matching over 8 bases. CDR1 and CDR2 from the germline V gene are SGHVS and FNYEAQ. V gave up 1 base and J gave up 10 bases; unmatched junction bases: 6. This CDR3 comprises 14 residues. The CDR3 DNA sequence: TGTGCCAGCAGCTTAGGAGCGGGAGAAGGAGAGCAGTTCTTC. It translates to CASSLGAGEGEQFF. The complete variable domain, with remaining parts taken from reference TRBV7-6 and TRBJ2-1, reads GAGVSQSPRYKVTKRGQDVALRCDPISGHVSLYWYRQALGQGPEFLTYFNYEAQQDKSGLPNDRFSAERPEGSISTLTIQRTEQRDSAMYRCASSLGAGEGEQFFGPGTRLTVL.

Of note for this clonotype: One base away lies a much larger clone, so this may be a sequencing read error. The rearrangement links TRBV12-3 or TRBV12-4 to TRBJ2-5, with 8 bases matching TRBD1. CDR3 length equals 14 residues. CDR3 sequence: CVSTTRRTGGTQYF. CDR3 sequence (DNA): TGTGTCAGCACCACCCGCCGAACAGGGGGGACCCAGTACTTC.

The sample holds many counts of this clonotype. This chain connects TRBV20-1 to TRBJ2-7; no clear D gene. Germline CDR1 DFQATT, CDR2 SNEGSKA (reference sequence). V lost 7 bases to trimming and J lost 4 bases, with 17 bases between them. There are 13 residues in the CDR3. The CDR3 DNA reads TGCAGTGGAGGTTTTTTTGGGGAATACGAGCAGTACTTC. Translating it yields CSGGFFGEYEQYF.

This clonotype occurred many times. The chain carries TRBV12-3 or TRBV12-4 and TRBJ2-1, with TRBD2 identical over 11 bases. This CDR3 is 15 amino acids long. V dropped 8 bases and J dropped 8; count of bases not matched to a gene: 11. CDR3: CASGAGTSGGHEQFF. The DNA for the CDR3 is TGTGCCAGCGGGGCCGGGACTAGCGGTGGCCATGAGCAGTTCTTC.